Shown below are 27 T cell receptor beta chains from a single sample sequenced in a study of beta chain features in type 1 diabetes. Regarding the study as a whole: Shortening of TCRB CDR3s, moderate but significant, appeared in all four CD4+ subsets of Type 1 diabetes patients.

These receptors have no known antigen. Reverse transcribing all isolated RNA meant expressed TCRB transcripts were sequenced. The table came from immunoSEQ multiplex PCR; TCRdb's copy has only in-frame clones and leaves some out. The data contain over 650,000 clones, about 14% of them singletons. Source material: naive CD4+ T cells from blood. The receptors derive from a young man with type 1 diabetes.

About this clone itself: The sample holds other DNA sequences that translate to the same CDR3. The V call is TRBV7-2, the J call TRBJ2-3; D ambiguous. CDR1 SGHTA and CDR2 FQGNSA come from the germline V gene. V dropped 0 bases and J dropped 2 bases, with 6 bases sitting between them. CDR3 size: 14 residues. The CDR3 reads CASSLASNTDTQYF. The CDR3 coding sequence is TGTGCCAGCAGCTTAGCTAGCAACACAGATACGCAGTATTTT. Supplemented by reference TRBV7-2 and TRBJ2-3, the full variable domain reads GAGVSQSPSNKVTEKGKDVELRCDPISGHTALYWYRQSLGQGLEFLIYFQGNSAPDKSGLPSDRFSAERTGGSVSTLTIQRTQQEDSAVYLCASSLASNTDTQYFGPGTRLTVL.

This clone was seen a few times. Other DNA sequences from this sample encode an identical CDR3 as well. The chain is built from TRBV6-6 and TRBJ2-5; D is undetermined. V gave up 2 bases and J gave up 5 bases, with 6 bases separating them. The germline V gene has CDR1 MNHNY and CDR2 SVGAGI (reference sequence). This CDR3 contains 12 residues. The CDR3 coding sequence is TGTGCCAGCAGTTACACTCAGGAGACCCAGTACTTC. Its protein product is CASSYTQETQYF.

This clone was picked up a small number of times. V gene TRBV6-1 combines with J gene TRBJ2-7; 9 bases agree with TRBD1. The CDR3 consists of 15 residues. Germline-derived CDR1 and CDR2 are MNHNS and SASEGT. After removal of 4 bases from V and 7 bases from J, the junction contained 11 bases not matched to a gene. DNA of the CDR3: TGTGCCAGCAGTGTAACCGGGACAGGGTCATGGGAGCAGTACTTC. Its protein product is CASSVTGTGSWEQYF.

J is TRBJ1-1 and V is TRBV19, with D unresolved. This CDR3 is built from 12 residues. V lost 10 bases, J lost 9 bases, and 18 bases lay in between. In germline, CDR1 is LNHDA, CDR2 SQIVND (reference sequence). CDR3 amino acids: CATTDRAGKAFF. Here the CDR3 DNA reads TGTGCCACCACGGACCGCGCCGGCAAAGCTTTCTTT.

This clone was counted only a few times. The V call is TRBV5-6, the J call TRBJ2-5; tentative D call: TRBD2 (5 bases). Germline lookup yields CDR1 SGHDT and CDR2 YYEEEE. CDR3 length: 14 residues. V was trimmed by 4 bases and J by 1 base, leaving 11 bases between them. CDR3 in amino acids: CASSPTGIQETQYF. CDR3 nucleotide sequence: TGTGCCAGCAGCCCAACCGGGATCCAAGAGACCCAGTACTTC.

The chain links TRBV5-1 to TRBJ2-2; D unresolved. V was clipped by 0 bases and J by 6 bases, with 9 bases between them. Germline-derived CDR1 and CDR2 are SGHRS and YFSETQ. This CDR3 spans 14 amino acids. This CDR3 reads CASSLAQGPGELFF. DNA of the CDR3: TGCGCCAGCAGCTTGGCCCAAGGTCCCGGGGAGCTGTTTTTT.

The chain joins TRBV30 to TRBJ1-5; TRBD1 might be the D (5 bases). V was cut by 0 bases and J by 3 bases, with 18 bases left in between. Per germline, CDR1 GTSNPN and CDR2 SVGIG (reference sequence). CDR3 length: 17 residues. CDR3 protein: CAWSVLSAGVNNQPQHF. DNA for the CDR3: TGTGCCTGGAGTGTACTATCAGCGGGGGTTAACAATCAGCCCCAGCATTTT.

The chain is built from TRBV18 and TRBJ2-1; D not resolved. The CDR3 covers 15 residues. Germline V lookup: CDR1 KGHSH, CDR2 LQKENI. Trimming cost V 1 base and J 0 bases, with 7 bases left between them. The DNA of the CDR3 is TGTGCCAGCTCACCACAGGATCTCTCCTACAATGAGCAGTTCTTC. It encodes CASSPQDLSYNEQFF.

This clone was seen a handful of times. The sample carries other DNA sequences with the same CDR3. The V gene is TRBV30, the J gene TRBJ2-2; D is unresolved. V lost 0 bases to trimming and J lost 6 bases, with 8 bases between them. CDR1 is GTSNPN, CDR2 SVGIG, per germline (reference sequence). This CDR3 is 13 amino acids long. CDR3 nucleotide sequence: TGTGCCTGGAGTGTACTATCTCCCGGGGAGCTGTTTTTT. Translated, it gives CAWSVLSPGELFF.

This clone was detected a few times. The chain has TRBV7-2 and TRBJ2-7, with D unresolved. This CDR3 is built from 13 residues. Germline-derived CDR1 and CDR2 are SGHTA and FQGNSA. Between the trimmed V and J ends, which lost 2 bases and 2 bases, there was a span of 7 bases. CDR3 in amino acids: CASSLYSTYEQYF. In DNA, the CDR3 is TGTGCCAGCAGCTTATACAGCACCTACGAGCAGTACTTC.

This clone appeared a few times. The V call is TRBV11-2, the J call TRBJ1-2; 8 nucleotides align to TRBD1. V shed 3 bases and J 0 bases; nucleotides not matched to a gene: 6. Germline V gene data show CDR1 as SGHAT and CDR2 as FQNNGV. This CDR3 has 16 residues. This CDR3 reads CASSFGTGNTNYGYTF. The DNA of the CDR3 is TGTGCCAGCAGCTTCGGGACAGGAAATACTAACTATGGCTACACCTTC.

The J gene is TRBJ1-4, the V gene TRBV5-1, with D uncertain. The germline gives CDR1 SGHRS, CDR2 YFSETQ. V lost 0 bases and J 0 bases, leaving 6 bases between the germline ends. The CDR3 runs 15 residues. CDR3 coding DNA: TGCGCCAGCAGCTTGGATCTTACAACTAATGAAAAACTGTTTTTT. This encodes CASSLDLTTNEKLFF.

CDR3 amino acids: CASSLVIVKSTDTQYF. DNA of the CDR3: TGTGCCAGCAGCTTAGTTATTGTGAAAAGCACAGATACGCAGTATTTT. The V and J genes are TRBV7-2 and TRBJ2-3, with D hard to call. This CDR3 has 16 residues. Trimming removed 1 base from V and 0 bases from J, with 11 bases in between. Germline CDR1 reads SGHTA; CDR2 reads FQGNSA.

The chain is built from TRBV7-2 and TRBJ2-2, with 8 bases that match TRBD2. V trimming: 6 bases; J trimming: 4 bases; junction bases outside the gene matches: 7. Germline CDR1 SGHTA, CDR2 FQGNSA. The CDR3 runs to 15 residues. CDR3 in amino acids: CASSTGTRFTGELFF. The CDR3 DNA follows: TGTGCCAGCAGTACCGGGACTAGGTTCACCGGGGAGCTGTTTTTT.

V is TRBV5-1 and J is TRBJ2-1; 7 bases align to TRBD1. V trimming: 2 bases; J trimming: 5 bases; junction bases outside the gene matches: 7. This CDR3 comprises 15 residues. CDR1 is SGHRS, CDR2 YFSETQ, per germline. Written as DNA, the CDR3 is TGCGCCAGCAGCTTATACGACAGGGATAACAATGAGCAGTTCTTC. This gives the protein CASSLYDRDNNEQFF.

This clone was seen a few times. The chain has TRBV5-4 and TRBJ2-5, with 14 bases matching TRBD2. The CDR3 runs to 16 residues. J gave up 5 bases and V 3 bases, and 6 bases lay outside the gene matches. The V gene's germline CDR1 is SGHNT and CDR2 YYREEE (reference sequence). CDR3 in amino acids: CASSSTSGGAYETQYF. The DNA for the CDR3 is TGTGCCAGCAGCTCGACTAGCGGGGGGGCTTACGAGACCCAGTACTTC.

This clone was seen a handful of times. This chain uses TRBV7-2 with TRBJ2-7; 7 bases agree with TRBD2. The CDR3 is 13 residues long. Germline lookup yields CDR1 SGHTA and CDR2 FQGNSA. J gave up 6 bases and V 6 bases, and 8 bases lay outside the gene matches. CDR3 sequence (DNA): TGTGCCAGCAGTCAGACTAGCATTGGCGAGCAGTACTTC. Its translation: CASSQTSIGEQYF.

The rearrangement links TRBV4-2 to TRBJ1-1, with TRBD1 as a possible D gene (6 bases). The CDR3 has 14 residues. With 5 bases removed from V and 0 bases from J, the gap between germline ends came to 10 bases. Germline CDR1 LGHNA, CDR2 YNFKEQ. The CDR3 loop is CASSEGGLNTEAFF. The CDR3 DNA reads as TGTGCCAGCAGCGAAGGGGGACTGAACACTGAAGCTTTCTTT.

This rearrangement joins TRBV10-3 to TRBJ2-5; TRBD1 might be the D (5 bases). The V end was cut by 0 bases, the J end by 5 bases, with 13 bases between. This CDR3 region has 15 residues. CDR1 is ENHRY and CDR2 is SYGVKD in the germline V gene. Here the CDR3 reads CAISESFGSGETQYF. The CDR3 DNA sequence: TGTGCCATCAGTGAGTCTTTCGGCTCAGGGGAGACCCAGTACTTC.

V gene TRBV7-6 combines with J gene TRBJ2-5; D is uncertain. The V gene's germline CDR1 is SGHVS and CDR2 FNYEAQ. The V gene lost 1 base and the J gene lost 2 bases, with 14 bases spanning the gap. The CDR3 loop spans 16 amino acids. This CDR3 is CASSLESVSRQETQYF. The CDR3 DNA is TGTGCCAGCAGCTTAGAGTCTGTCAGTCGGCAAGAGACCCAGTACTTC.

The chain couples TRBV7-2 to TRBJ1-2, with D tentatively TRBD1 (6 bases). The germline V gene encodes CDR1 SGHTA and CDR2 FQGNSA. V lost 3 bases and J 8 bases, leaving 16 bases between the germline ends. This CDR3 is 14 amino acids long. The CDR3 DNA reads as TGTGCCAGCAGCTTTACGCAGGGGCTGCGAGGCTACACCTTC. Protein: CASSFTQGLRGYTF.

The V and J genes are TRBV5-4 and TRBJ2-6, with D hard to call. The CDR3 is 15 amino acids. With 6 bases removed from V and 1 base from J, the gap between germline ends came to 11 bases. Germline V lookup: CDR1 SGHNT, CDR2 YYREEE (reference sequence). CDR3 in amino acids: CASTALGSGANVLTF. The CDR3 DNA is TGTGCCAGCACCGCCCTAGGATCTGGGGCCAACGTCCTGACTTTC.

In this sample, this clone turned up a few times. The V call is TRBV4-3, the J call TRBJ2-7, with D perhaps TRBD1 (5 bases). CDR1 and CDR2 (germline): LGHNA, YSLEER. Trimming removed 0 bases at V and 8 bases at J, with 17 bases between. The CDR3 extends over 15 amino acids. CDR3 region: CASSQDQGRSFKQYF. CDR3 nucleotide sequence: TGCGCCAGCAGCCAAGATCAGGGCCGGTCGTTCAAGCAGTACTTC.

As for this clone: The same CDR3 arises from other DNA sequences in this sample as well. This chain uses TRBV7-3 with TRBJ1-1; D uncertain. The CDR3 totals 13 residues. CDR1 is SGHTA and CDR2 is FQGTGA in the germline V gene. Trimming took off 5 bases at V and 1 base at J, with 8 bases between the two ends. DNA for the CDR3: TGTGCCAGCAGCCTTCAGGAGAACACTGAAGCTTTCTTT. Its protein is CASSLQENTEAFF. The complete variable domain, with remaining parts taken from reference TRBV7-3 and TRBJ1-1, reads GAGVSQTPSNKVTEKGKYVELRCDPISGHTALYWYRQSLGQGPEFLIYFQGTGAADDSGLPNDRFFAVRPEGSVSTLKIQRTERGDSAVYLCASSLQENTEAFFGQGTRLTVV.

The chain links TRBV9 to TRBJ1-1; 7 nucleotides align to TRBD1. The junction had 3 bases not matched to a gene; V was cut back by 4 bases and J by 0 bases. CDR1 is SGDLS and CDR2 is YYNGEE in the germline V gene. The CDR3 totals 14 residues. CDR3 loop: CASSPDRVNTEAFF. DNA for the CDR3: TGTGCCAGCAGCCCTGACAGGGTGAACACTGAAGCTTTCTTT.

The sample holds a few counts of this clone. V gene TRBV2 combines with J gene TRBJ1-5; possible D gene TRBD1, 5 bases. Deletions cut 2 bases from V and 3 bases from J, with 11 bases between. This CDR3 contains 15 residues. The V gene's germline CDR1 is SNHLY and CDR2 FYNNEI. The CDR3 DNA is TGTGCCAGCAGTGAACAGGGAGTCCACAATCAGCCCCAGCATTTT. This sequence encodes CASSEQGVHNQPQHF. The full variable domain, completed using reference TRBV2 and TRBJ1-5, is EPEVTQTPSHQVTQMGQEVILRCVPISNHLYFYWYRQILGQKVEFLVSFYNNEISEKSEIFDDQFSVERPDGSNFTLKIRSTKLEDSAMYFCASSEQGVHNQPQHFGDGTRLSIL.

This chain uses TRBV7-9 with TRBJ2-7; TRBD1 might be the D (5 bases). There are 17 residues in the CDR3. Germline V gives CDR1 SEHNR, CDR2 FQNEAQ (reference sequence). Trimming left V 2 bases short and J 3 bases short, with 20 bases between. The CDR3 sequence: CASSLRGQGSKGYEQYF. DNA for the CDR3: TGTGCCAGCAGCTTAAGGGGCCAGGGAAGTAAAGGCTACGAGCAGTACTTC.